The T cell receptor (beta chain) described here comes from a study of blood T cell repertoires in COVID-19. At the level of the study: The United States, Italy and Spain were the sources of the acute and convalescent COVID-19 samples. PBMCs, B-cell-depleted T cells, or T cells provided the cDNA or gDNA that made up the material.

Original processing notes: Nucleated cell number was recorded as an estimate derived from reference gene primer amplification. Here immunoSEQ multiplex PCR was the method, and the copy in TCRdb shows in-frame clones only, minus some. V and J calls and clone size are those listed in that table; D and trimming were worked out from the DNA. Found here are some 200,000 clones, 80% to 90% of them singletons; the top ten hold about 10%. Germline V gene lookup returns CDR1 SEHNR and CDR2 FQNEAQ (reference sequence). The CDR3 is 13 residues long. V lost 3 bases, J lost 4 bases, and 6 bases lay in between. One Seattle source followed patients from active infection through their disease course.

The rearrangement joins TRBV7-9 to TRBJ2-2; D gene ambiguous. The sequenced material came from peripheral blood. The source of this sequence is an elderly woman with COVID-19, enrolled during active disease. The DNA of the CDR3 is TGTGCCAGCAGCTTCCCCGGCACCGGGGAGCTGTTTTTT. This encodes CASSFPGTGELFF.